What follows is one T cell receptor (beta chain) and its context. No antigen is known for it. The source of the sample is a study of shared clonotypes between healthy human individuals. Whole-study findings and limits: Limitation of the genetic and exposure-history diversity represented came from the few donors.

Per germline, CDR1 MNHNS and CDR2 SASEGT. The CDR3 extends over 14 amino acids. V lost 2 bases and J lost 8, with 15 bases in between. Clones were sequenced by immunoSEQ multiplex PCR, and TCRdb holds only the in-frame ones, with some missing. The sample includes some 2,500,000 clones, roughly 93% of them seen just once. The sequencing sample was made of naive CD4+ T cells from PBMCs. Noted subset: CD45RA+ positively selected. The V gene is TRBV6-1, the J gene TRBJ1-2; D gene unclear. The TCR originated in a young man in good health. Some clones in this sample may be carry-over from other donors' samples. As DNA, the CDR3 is TGTGCCAGCAGTGAATTTGTACAGAGTGACGGCTACACCTTC. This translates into CASSEFVQSDGYTF.